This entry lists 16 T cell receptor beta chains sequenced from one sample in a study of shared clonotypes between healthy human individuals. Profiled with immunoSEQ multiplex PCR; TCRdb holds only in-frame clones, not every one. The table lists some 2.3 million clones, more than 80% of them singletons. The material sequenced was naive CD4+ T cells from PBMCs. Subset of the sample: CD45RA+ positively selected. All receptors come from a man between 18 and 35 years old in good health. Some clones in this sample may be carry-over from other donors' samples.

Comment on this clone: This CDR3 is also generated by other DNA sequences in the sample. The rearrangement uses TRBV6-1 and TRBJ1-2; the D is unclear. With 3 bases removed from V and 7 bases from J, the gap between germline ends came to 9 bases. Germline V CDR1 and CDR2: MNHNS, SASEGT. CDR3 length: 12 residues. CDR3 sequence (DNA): TGTGCCAGCAGTGAGGGAGTGGGTGGCTACACCTTC. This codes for CASSEGVGGYTF.

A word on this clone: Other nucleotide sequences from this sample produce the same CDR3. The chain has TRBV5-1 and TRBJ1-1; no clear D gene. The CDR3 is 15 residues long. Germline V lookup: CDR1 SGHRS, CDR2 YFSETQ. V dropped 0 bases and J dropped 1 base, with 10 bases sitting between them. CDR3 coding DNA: TGCGCCAGCAGCTTGGATCTGTCGGGGAACACTGAAGCTTTCTTT. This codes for CASSLDLSGNTEAFF.

CDR3 nucleotide sequence: TGTGCCAGCAGCCCTTTTTCGGGAGGGCCCGGGGAGCTGTTTTTT. Translation gives CASSPFSGGPGELFF. The chain has TRBV9 and TRBJ2-2, with 8 bases identical to TRBD2. Trimming took 4 bases from V and 6 from J; bases not matched to a gene: 8. CDR3 length: 15 residues. Germline V CDR1 and CDR2: SGDLS, YYNGEE.

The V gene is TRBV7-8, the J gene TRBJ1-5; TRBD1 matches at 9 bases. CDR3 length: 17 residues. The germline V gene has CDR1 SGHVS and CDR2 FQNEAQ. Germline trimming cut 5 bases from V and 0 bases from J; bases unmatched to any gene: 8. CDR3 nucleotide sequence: TGTGCCAGCAGCCCGAGGGACAGGGAAAATAGCAATCAGCCCCAGCATTTT. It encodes CASSPRDRENSNQPQHF.

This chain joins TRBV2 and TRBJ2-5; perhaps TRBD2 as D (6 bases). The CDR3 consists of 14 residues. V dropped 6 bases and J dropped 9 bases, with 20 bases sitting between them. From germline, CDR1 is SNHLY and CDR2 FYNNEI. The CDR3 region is CASSGGTANLSQYF. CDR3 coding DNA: TGTGCCAGCAGCGGCGGGACCGCGAACCTGTCCCAGTACTTC.

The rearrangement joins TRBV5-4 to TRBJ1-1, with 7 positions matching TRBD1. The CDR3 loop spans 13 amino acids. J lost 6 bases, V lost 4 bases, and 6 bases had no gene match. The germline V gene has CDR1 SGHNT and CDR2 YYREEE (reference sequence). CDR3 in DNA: TGTGCCAGCAGCAACACAGGGGCTCCTGAAGCTTTCTTT. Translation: CASSNTGAPEAFF.

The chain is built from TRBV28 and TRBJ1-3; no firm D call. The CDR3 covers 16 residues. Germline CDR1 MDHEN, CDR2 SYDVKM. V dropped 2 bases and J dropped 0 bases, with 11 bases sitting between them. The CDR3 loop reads CASSLLTGNSGNTIYF. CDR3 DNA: TGTGCCAGCAGTTTACTGACTGGGAACTCTGGAAACACCATATATTTT.

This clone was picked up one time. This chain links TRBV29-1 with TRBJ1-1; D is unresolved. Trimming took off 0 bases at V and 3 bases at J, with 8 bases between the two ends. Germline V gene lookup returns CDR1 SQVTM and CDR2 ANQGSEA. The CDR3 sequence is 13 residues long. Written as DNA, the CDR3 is TGCAGCGTTGAAGATAGAGGAGACACTGAAGCTTTCTTT. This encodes CSVEDRGDTEAFF.

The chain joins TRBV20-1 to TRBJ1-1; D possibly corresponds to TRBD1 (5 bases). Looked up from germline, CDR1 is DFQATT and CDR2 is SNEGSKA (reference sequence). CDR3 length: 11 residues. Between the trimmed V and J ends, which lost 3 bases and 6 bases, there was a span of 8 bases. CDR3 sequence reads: CSARRGSEAFF. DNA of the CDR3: TGCAGTGCTAGGCGGGGGTCTGAAGCTTTCTTT.

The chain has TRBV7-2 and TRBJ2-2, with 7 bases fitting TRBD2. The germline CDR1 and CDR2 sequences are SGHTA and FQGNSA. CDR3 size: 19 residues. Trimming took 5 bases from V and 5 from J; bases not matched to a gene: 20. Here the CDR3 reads CASSRRGTGEGGWTGELFF. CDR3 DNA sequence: TGTGCCAGCAGCCGCCGTGGCACCGGCGAGGGAGGGTGGACCGGGGAGCTGTTTTTT.

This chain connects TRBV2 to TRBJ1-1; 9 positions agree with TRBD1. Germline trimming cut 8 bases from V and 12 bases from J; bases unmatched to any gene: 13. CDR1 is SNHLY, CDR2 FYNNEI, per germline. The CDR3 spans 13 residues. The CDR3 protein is CASQIQGAVRSFF. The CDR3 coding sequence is TGTGCCAGCCAAATACAGGGGGCGGTCAGATCTTTCTTT.

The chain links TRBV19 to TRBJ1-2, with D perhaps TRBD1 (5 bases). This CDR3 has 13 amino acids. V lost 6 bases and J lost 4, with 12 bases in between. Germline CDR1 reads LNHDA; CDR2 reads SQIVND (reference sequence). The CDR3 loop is CASSPQGLYGYTF. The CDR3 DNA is TGTGCCAGTAGCCCTCAGGGCCTCTATGGCTACACCTTC.

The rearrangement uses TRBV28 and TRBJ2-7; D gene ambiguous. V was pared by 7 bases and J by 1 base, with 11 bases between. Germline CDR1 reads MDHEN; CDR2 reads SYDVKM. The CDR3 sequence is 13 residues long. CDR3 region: CASTVGNSYEQYF. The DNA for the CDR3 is TGTGCCAGCACCGTAGGGAATTCCTACGAGCAGTACTTC.

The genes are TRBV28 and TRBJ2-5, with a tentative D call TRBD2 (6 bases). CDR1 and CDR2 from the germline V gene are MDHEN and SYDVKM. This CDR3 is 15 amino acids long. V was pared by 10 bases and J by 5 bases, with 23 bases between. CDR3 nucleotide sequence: TGTGCCATCGGGCAGGGAGGACTACCAGTGGAGACCCAGTACTTC. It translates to CAIGQGGLPVETQYF.

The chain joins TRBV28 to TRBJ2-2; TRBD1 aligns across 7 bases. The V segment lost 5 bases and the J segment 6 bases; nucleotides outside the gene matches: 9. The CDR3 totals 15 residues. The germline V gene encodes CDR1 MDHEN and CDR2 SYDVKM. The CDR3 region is CASSPDRAKAGELFF. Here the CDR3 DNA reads TGTGCCAGCAGTCCCGACAGGGCGAAGGCCGGGGAGCTGTTTTTT.

The CDR3: CAISAGAEDTQYF. The CDR3 DNA reads as TGTGCCATCTCCGCCGGGGCAGAAGATACGCAGTATTTT. This chain joins TRBV10-3 and TRBJ2-3; perhaps D is TRBD1 or TRBD2 (5 bases each). In germline, CDR1 is ENHRY, CDR2 SYGVKD. The CDR3 length is 13 residues. With 8 bases removed from V and 5 bases from J, the gap between germline ends came to 14 bases.